Each of the 12 T cell receptor beta chains below was sequenced from the same sample in a study of T-cell memory formation after mild COVID-19. One entry per CDR3 protein, called by TCRdb with MiXCR from the 5' RACE reads. The data contain about 400,000 distinct CDR3 sequences, less than 25% of them singletons. Input material: PBMCs or a T cell subset sorted from them (not recorded which). The receptors stem from an adult woman who had mild COVID-19 (a few samples of this study predate the infection). Cell type and time point are not known.

This clonotype was detected only a few times. This chain connects TRBV12-3 or TRBV12-4 to TRBJ2-2, with 11 bases fitting TRBD1. V lost 3 bases, J lost 5 bases, and 2 bases stayed unmatched. The length of the CDR3 is 15 residues. The chain's CDR3 is CASSFGTGGTGELFF. The CDR3 DNA is TGTGCCAGCAGTTTCGGGACAGGGGGAACCGGGGAGCTGTTTTTT.

The V call is TRBV4-3, the J call TRBJ2-1; D is possibly TRBD1 or TRBD2 (5 bases each). There are 16 residues in the CDR3. The V gene lost 0 bases and the J gene lost 0 bases, with 9 bases spanning the gap. Germline loops: CDR1 LGHNA, CDR2 YSLEER. The CDR3 nucleotides are TGCGCCAGCAGCCAAGATAAGGGGAGCTCCTACAATGAGCAGTTCTTC. The encoded protein is CASSQDKGSSYNEQFF.

This chain uses TRBV6-5 with TRBJ2-3; TRBD2 aligns across 12 bases. This CDR3 is 21 amino acids long. With 5 bases clipped from V and 2 bases from J, the junction kept 20 bases outside the gene matches. Germline V gene sequence: CDR1 MNHEY, CDR2 SVGAGI. The CDR3 protein is CASSNPRGLAGQTKVTDTQYF. CDR3 bases: TGTGCCAGCAGTAACCCCCGGGGACTAGCGGGTCAAACTAAGGTCACAGATACGCAGTATTTT.

A few counts support this clonotype. The genes are TRBV4-1 and TRBJ2-5; the match to TRBD2 covers 12 bases. V lost 1 base and J lost 5; bases outside the gene matches: 8. Germline CDR1 is MGHRA and CDR2 is YSYEKL. The CDR3 is made up of 17 amino acids. The CDR3 spells CASSQGPSGGAVETQYF. In DNA, the CDR3 is TGCGCCAGCAGCCAAGGCCCTAGCGGGGGGGCCGTTGAGACCCAGTACTTC.

This clonotype has more than one count but fewer than ten. The rearrangement uses TRBV19 and TRBJ2-2; TRBD2 matches at 7 bases. Germline lookup yields CDR1 LNHDA and CDR2 SQIVND (reference sequence). CDR3 size: 15 residues. Trimming took 3 bases from V and 6 from J; bases not matched to a gene: 7. The CDR3 sequence: CASSIGLDSPGELFF. Written as DNA, the CDR3 is TGTGCCAGTAGTATCGGACTAGACAGCCCCGGGGAGCTGTTTTTT.

The chain is built from TRBV7-3 and TRBJ1-2; 7 positions match TRBD1. This CDR3 contains 15 residues. Germline V CDR1 and CDR2: SGHTA, FQGTGA. The V and J ends lost 4 bases and 4 bases, in that order; junction bases with no gene match: 9. In DNA form, the CDR3 reads TGTGCCAGCAGCTACCAATCCGGGACAGCCTATGGCTACACCTTC. It translates to CASSYQSGTAYGYTF.

This clonotype turned up a few times. The V gene is TRBV3-1, the J gene TRBJ2-5, with 11 bases identical to TRBD2. With 8 bases clipped from V and 2 bases from J, the junction kept 7 bases outside the gene matches. CDR1 and CDR2 from the germline V gene are LGHDT and YNNKEL (reference sequence). The CDR3 totals 15 residues. CDR3 loop: CASGLGTSGQETQYF. The CDR3 DNA follows: TGTGCCAGCGGCCTTGGGACTAGCGGACAAGAGACCCAGTACTTC.

The rearrangement uses TRBV29-1 and TRBJ2-3; 7 nucleotides match TRBD2. V lost 4 bases to trimming and J lost 1 base; unmatched junction nucleotides: 8. The CDR3 has 15 amino acids. Germline CDR1 is SQVTM and CDR2 is ANQGSEA. CDR3 residues: CSVVPREGGTDTQYF. Written as DNA, the CDR3 is TGCAGCGTTGTTCCCAGGGAGGGAGGCACAGATACGCAGTATTTT.

This clonotype was seen a handful of times. The chain links TRBV20-1 to TRBJ2-7; 9 bases are shared with TRBD1. The CDR3 has 19 residues. Germline CDR1 is DFQATT and CDR2 is SNEGSKA (reference sequence). The J segment lost 2 bases and the V segment lost 3 bases, leaving 20 bases of the junction unmatched. CDR3 in amino acids: CSARSYRGLVSTTTYEQYF. The CDR3 bases are TGCAGTGCTAGGTCCTACAGGGGGCTCGTGTCCACAACTACCTACGAGCAGTACTTC.

The chain recombines TRBV14 with TRBJ1-6, with D possibly TRBD1 on 6 matching bases. From germline, CDR1 is SGHDN and CDR2 FVKESK. The CDR3 loop spans 16 amino acids. V dropped 3 bases and J dropped 8 bases, with 17 bases sitting between them. Here the CDR3 DNA reads TGTGCCAGCAGCCAGGAAACAGGGCCGGGCGATTCACCCCTCCACTTT. Encoded protein: CASSQETGPGDSPLHF.

The J gene is TRBJ2-2, the V gene TRBV7-9; unclear D gene. Germline V gives CDR1 SEHNR, CDR2 FQNEAQ (reference sequence). Trimming left V 5 bases short and J 3 bases short, with 10 bases between. The CDR3 consists of 14 residues. CDR3 region: CASSQGFDTGELFF. The CDR3 region has the DNA TGTGCCAGCAGCCAAGGGTTCGACACCGGGGAGCTGTTTTTT.

This chain links TRBV20-1 with TRBJ2-7; 7 bases line up with TRBD2. Trimming took 0 bases from V and 0 from J; bases not matched to a gene: 8. Germline V lookup: CDR1 DFQATT, CDR2 SNEGSKA (reference sequence). CDR3 length: 16 amino acids. The CDR3 loop is CSARDLSGASSYEQYF. DNA of the CDR3: TGCAGTGCTAGAGACCTGAGCGGGGCTAGCTCCTACGAGCAGTACTTC.